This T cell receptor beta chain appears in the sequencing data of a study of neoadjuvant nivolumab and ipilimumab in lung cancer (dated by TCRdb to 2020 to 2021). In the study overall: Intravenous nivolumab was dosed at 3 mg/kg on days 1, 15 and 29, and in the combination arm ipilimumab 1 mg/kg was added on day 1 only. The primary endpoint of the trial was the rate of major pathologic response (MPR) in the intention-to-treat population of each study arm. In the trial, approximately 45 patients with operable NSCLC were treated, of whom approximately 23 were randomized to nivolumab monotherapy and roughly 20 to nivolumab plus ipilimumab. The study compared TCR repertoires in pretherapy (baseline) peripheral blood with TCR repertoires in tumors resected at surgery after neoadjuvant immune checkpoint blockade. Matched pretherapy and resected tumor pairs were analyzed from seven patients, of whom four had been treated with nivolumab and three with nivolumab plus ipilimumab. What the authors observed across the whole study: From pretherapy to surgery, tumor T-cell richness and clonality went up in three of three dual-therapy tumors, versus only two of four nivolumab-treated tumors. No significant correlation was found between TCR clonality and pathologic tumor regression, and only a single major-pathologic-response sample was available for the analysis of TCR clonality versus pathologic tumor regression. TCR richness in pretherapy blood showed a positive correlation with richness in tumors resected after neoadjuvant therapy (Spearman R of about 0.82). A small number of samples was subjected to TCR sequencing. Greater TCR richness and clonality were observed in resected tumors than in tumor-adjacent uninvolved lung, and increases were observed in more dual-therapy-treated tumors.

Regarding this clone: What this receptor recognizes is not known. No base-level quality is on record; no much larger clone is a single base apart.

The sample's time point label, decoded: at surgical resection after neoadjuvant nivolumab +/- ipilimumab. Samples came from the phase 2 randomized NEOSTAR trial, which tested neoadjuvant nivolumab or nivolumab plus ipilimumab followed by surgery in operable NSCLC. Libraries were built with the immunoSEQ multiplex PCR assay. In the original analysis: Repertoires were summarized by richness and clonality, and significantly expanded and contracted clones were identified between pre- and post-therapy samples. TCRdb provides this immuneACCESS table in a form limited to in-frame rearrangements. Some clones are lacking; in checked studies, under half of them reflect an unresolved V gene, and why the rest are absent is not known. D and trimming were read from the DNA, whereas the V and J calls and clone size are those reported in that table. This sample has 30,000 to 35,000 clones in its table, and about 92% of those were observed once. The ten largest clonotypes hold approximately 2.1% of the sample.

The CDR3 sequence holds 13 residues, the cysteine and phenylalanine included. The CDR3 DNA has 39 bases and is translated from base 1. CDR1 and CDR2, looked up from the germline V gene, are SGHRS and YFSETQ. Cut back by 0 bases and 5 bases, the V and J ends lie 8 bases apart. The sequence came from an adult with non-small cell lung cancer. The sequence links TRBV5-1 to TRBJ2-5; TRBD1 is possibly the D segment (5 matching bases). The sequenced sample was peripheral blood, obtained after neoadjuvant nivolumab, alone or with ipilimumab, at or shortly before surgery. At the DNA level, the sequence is TGCGCCAGCAGCTTGGGGGCAGGGGAGACCCAGTACTTC. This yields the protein CASSLGAGETQYF.